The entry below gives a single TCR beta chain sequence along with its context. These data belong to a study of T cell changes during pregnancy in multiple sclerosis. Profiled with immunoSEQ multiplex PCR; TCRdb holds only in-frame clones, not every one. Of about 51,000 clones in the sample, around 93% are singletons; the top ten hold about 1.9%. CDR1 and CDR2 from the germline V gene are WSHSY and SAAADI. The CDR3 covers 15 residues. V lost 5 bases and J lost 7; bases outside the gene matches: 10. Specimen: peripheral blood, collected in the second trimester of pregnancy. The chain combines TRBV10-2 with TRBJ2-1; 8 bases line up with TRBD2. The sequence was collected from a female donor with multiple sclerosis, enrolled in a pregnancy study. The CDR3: CASSTSGRGTNEQFF. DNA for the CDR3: TGCGCCAGCAGTACAAGCGGGAGAGGAACAAATGAGCAGTTCTTC.